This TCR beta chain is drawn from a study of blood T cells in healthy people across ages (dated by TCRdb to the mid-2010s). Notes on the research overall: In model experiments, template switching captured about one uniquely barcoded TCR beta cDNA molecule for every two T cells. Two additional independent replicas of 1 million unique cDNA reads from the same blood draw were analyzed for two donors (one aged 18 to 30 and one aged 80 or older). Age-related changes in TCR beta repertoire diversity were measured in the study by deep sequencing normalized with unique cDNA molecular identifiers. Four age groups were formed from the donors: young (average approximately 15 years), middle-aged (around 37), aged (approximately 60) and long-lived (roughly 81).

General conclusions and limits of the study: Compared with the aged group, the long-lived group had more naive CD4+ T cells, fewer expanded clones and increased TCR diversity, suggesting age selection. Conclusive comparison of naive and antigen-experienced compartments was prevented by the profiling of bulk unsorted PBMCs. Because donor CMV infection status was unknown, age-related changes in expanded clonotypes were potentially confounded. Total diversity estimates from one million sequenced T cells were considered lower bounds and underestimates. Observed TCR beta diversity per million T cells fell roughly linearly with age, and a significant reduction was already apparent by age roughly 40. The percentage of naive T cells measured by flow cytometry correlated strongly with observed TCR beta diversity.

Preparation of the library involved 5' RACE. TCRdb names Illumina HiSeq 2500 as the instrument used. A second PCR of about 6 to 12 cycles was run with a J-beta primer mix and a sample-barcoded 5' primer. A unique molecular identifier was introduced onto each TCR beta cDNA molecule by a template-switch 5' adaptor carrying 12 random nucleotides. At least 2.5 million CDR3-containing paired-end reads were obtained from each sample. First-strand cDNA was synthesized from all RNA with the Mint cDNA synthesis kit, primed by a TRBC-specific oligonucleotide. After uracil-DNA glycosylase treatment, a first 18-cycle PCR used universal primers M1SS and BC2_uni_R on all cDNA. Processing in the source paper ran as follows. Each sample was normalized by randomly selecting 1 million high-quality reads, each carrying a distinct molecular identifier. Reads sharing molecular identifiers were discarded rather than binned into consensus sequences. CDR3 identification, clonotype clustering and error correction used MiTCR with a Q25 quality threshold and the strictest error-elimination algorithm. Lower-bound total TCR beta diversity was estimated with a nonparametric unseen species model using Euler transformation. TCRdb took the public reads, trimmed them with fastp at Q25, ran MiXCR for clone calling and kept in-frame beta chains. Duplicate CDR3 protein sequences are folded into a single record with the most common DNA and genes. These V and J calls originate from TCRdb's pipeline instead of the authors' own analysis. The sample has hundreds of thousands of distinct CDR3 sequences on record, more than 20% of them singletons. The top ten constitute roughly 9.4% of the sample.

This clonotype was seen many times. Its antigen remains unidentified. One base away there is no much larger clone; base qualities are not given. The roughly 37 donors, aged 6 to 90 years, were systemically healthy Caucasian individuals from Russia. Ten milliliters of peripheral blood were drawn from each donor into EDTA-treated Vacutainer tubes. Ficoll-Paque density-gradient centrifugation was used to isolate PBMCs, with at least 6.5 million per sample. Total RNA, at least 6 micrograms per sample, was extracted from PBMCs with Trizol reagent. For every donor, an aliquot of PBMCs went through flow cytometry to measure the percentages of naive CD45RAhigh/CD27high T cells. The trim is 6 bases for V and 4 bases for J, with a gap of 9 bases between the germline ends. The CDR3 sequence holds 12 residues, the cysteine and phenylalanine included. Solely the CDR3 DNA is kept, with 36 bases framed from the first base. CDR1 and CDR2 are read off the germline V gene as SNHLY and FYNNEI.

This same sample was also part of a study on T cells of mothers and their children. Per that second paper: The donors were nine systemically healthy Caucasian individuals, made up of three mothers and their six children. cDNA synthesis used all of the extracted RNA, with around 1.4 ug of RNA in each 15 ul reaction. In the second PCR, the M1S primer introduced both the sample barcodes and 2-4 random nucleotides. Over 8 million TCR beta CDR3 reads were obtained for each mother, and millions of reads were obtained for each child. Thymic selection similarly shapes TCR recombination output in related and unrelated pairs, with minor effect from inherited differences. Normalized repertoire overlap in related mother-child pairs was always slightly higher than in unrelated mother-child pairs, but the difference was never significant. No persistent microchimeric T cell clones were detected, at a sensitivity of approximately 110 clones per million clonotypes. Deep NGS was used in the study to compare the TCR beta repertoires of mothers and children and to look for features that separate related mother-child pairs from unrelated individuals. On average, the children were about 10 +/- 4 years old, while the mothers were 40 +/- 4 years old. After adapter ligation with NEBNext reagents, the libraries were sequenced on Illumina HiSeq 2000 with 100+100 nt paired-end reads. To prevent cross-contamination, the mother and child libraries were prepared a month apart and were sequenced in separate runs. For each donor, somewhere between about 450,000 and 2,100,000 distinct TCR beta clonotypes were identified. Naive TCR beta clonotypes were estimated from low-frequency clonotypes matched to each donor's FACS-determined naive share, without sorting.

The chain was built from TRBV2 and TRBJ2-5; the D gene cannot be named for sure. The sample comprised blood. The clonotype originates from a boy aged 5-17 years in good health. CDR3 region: CASRGLLETQYF. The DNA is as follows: TGTGCCAGCAGGGGTCTCTTAGAGACCCAGTACTTC. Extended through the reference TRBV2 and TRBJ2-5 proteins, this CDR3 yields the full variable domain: EPEVTQTPSHQVTQMGQEVILRCVPISNHLYFYWYRQILGQKVEFLVSFYNNEISEKSEIFDDQFSVERPDGSNFTLKIRSTKLEDSAMYFCASRGLLETQYFGPGTRLLVL.